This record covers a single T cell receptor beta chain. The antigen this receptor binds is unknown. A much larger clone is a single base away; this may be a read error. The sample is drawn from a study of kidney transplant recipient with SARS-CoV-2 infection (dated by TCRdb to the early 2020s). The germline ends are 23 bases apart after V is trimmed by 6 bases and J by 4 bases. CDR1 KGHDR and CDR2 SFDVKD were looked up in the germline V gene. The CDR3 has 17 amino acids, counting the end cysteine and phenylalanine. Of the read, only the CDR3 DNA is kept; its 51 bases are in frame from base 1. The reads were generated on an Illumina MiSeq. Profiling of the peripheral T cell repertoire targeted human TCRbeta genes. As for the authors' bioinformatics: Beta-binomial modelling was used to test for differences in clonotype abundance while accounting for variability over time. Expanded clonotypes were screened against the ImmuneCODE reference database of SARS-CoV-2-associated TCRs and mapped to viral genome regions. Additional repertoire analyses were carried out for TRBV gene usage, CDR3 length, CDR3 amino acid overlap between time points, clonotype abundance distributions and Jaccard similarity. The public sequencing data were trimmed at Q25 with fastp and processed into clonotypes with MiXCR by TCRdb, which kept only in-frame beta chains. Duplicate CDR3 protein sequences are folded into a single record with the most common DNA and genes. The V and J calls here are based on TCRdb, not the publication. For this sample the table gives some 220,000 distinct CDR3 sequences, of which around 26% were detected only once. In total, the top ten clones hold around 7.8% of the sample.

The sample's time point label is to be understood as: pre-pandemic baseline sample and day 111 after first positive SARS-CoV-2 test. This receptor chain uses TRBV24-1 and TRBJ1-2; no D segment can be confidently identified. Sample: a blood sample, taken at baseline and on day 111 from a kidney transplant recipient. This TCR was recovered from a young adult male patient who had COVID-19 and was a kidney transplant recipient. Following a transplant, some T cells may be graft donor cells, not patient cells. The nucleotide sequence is TGTGCCACCAGTATTGGCTCTAGTACCAGAAAGGCCTATGGCTACACCTTC. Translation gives CATSIGSSTRKAYGYTF.